This T cell receptor beta chain was obtained from a study of blood T cell repertoires in COVID-19. Background on the study: T cells, B-cell-depleted T cells, or PBMCs supplied cDNA or gDNA.

The assay was immunoSEQ multiplex PCR, and TCRdb's table has in-frame clones only and misses some. The data contain 300,000 to 450,000 clones, roughly 91% of them singletons. Germline assignment: CDR1 MNHNS and CDR2 SASEGT. There are 18 residues in the CDR3. V lost 4 bases to trimming and J lost 3 bases; unmatched junction nucleotides: 13. Grouping used clinical history reported by participants in a survey and questionnaire. Cohort 3 recovered donors had two negative PCRs, clearance, or symptom resolution. The chain links TRBV6-1 to TRBJ2-1; 9 bases line up with TRBD1. This TCR came from a woman between 18 and 29 years old who had recovered from COVID-19. Sequenced material: PBMCs or T cells enriched from blood (not recorded which). CDR3 region: CASSGRQGGVVVYNEQFF. The CDR3 DNA is TGTGCCAGCAGTGGCCGACAGGGGGGGGTCGTTGTCTACAATGAGCAGTTCTTC.